This T cell receptor (beta chain) was identified during a study of neurological immune-mediated disorders. TCRdb used MiXCR to reprocess the 5' RACE reads, holding one entry per CDR3 protein. This table has 30,000 to 40,000 distinct CDR3 sequences, roughly 10% appearing once. Germline V gene sequence: CDR1 SGHRS, CDR2 YFSETQ. This CDR3 has 14 amino acids. The germline V and J ends were trimmed by 3 bases and 4 bases, with 11 bases remaining between them. Regarding the study as a whole: Expanded clones shared no CDR3 amino acid sequences across subjects, suggesting private repertoires in all groups. Falling below healthy controls, multiple sclerosis showed the least TCR clonal expansion, while HTLV-1-associated myelopathy showed the most.

This clonotype was detected many times. Its antigen is as yet unknown. Time point reported: technical triplicate 1. The unsorted libraries were made from 2 million PBMCs kept at -80 C. This receptor was obtained from a man aged 55 to 70 with HTLV-1-associated myelopathy (HAM/TSP). The J gene is TRBJ2-1, the V gene TRBV5-1; possible D gene TRBD1, 5 bases. Sequencing input: PBMCs. CDR3 coding DNA: TGCGCCAGCAGCTCCAACACAGGTTACAATGAGCAGTTCTTC. This encodes CASSSNTGYNEQFF.